This T cell receptor beta chain came from a study of T-cell memory formation after mild COVID-19. Concerning this clonotype: The antigen remains unidentified. Germline is not matched at one junction end, which may reflect a read error.

From germline, CDR1 is SSHAT and CDR2 FNYEAQ (reference sequence). This CDR3 comprises 14 residues. TCR alpha and TCR beta cDNA libraries with sample barcodes and UMIs came from 5'RACE using constant-segment primers. One entry per CDR3 protein results from TCRdb running MiXCR on the 5' RACE reads. The data show around 300,000 distinct CDR3 sequences, about an eighth seen once. General study points: Day 15 to 85 contracting clones showed balanced CD4/CD8; later expanders leaned CD4+. Pre-infection memory already had some responding clones, implying cross-reactive memory joined.

Sequenced sample: PBMCs or a T cell subset sorted from them (not recorded which). The TCR comes from a man aged 18 to 30 who had mild COVID-19 (a few samples of this study predate the infection). Cell type and time point are not known. This chain links TRBV7-7 with TRBJ2-2, with 8 bases fitting TRBD1. CDR3 coding DNA: TGTGCTAGCAGCTTTGGACAGGGAGCCGGGGAGCTGTTTTTT. Translation gives CASSFGQGAGELFF.